This is a list of T cell receptor beta chains from one sample in a study of radiotherapy plus CTLA-4 blockade in lung cancer. Data came from immunoSEQ multiplex PCR; TCRdb stores just in-frame clones and leaves some out. The sample records about 60,000 clones, more than 60% being singletons. This material consisted of peripheral blood, taken from a patient treated with radiotherapy plus ipilimumab. All receptors derive from a human donor with non-small cell lung cancer who had a partial response to radiotherapy plus ipilimumab. Each CDR3 is given with its conserved first and last residue. A D gene is named only where the DNA matches it firmly. Size is omitted from some rows. Given values are once, few, many or a class for expanded clones.

J,V,size,D,DNA,CDR3
TRBJ1-1,TRBV6-1,-,-,TGTGCCAGCAGTGATGGGGACTTGGCAGCTTTCTTT,CASSDGDLAAFF
TRBJ1-5,TRBV28,once,TRBD1,TGTGCCAGCAACACTCAGGGACAGGGTGACAATCAGCCCCAGCATTTT,CASNTQGQGDNQPQHF
TRBJ2-7,TRBV5-4,once,-,TGTGCCAGCAGCTTGCGCGGGACTTTCTACGAGCAGTACTTC,CASSLRGTFYEQYF
TRBJ2-2,TRBV19,-,TRBD2,TGTGCCAGTAGTACAACTAGCGGGGGGGCCACCGGGGAGCTGTTTTTT,CASSTTSGGATGELFF
TRBJ2-1,TRBV5-1,-,TRBD2,TGCGCCAGCAGCTTGCTACTAGCGGGTGAGCAGTTCTTC,CASSLLLAGEQFF
TRBJ1-3,TRBV7-2,-,-,TGTGCCAGCAGCTCAGGGCTAGAAGGAAACACCATATATTTT,CASSSGLEGNTIYF
TRBJ2-7,TRBV7-8,-,TRBD1,TGTGCCAGCAGCCCTGGGACAGGGCGGACGACCTACGAGCAGTACTTC,CASSPGTGRTTYEQYF
TRBJ2-1,TRBV7-9,-,TRBD2,TGTGCCAGCAGCTTCGCGGGGGTCTACAATGAGCAGTTCTTC,CASSFAGVYNEQFF
TRBJ1-5,TRBV19,-,-,TGTGCCAGTAGGCTTAAACCCGGGACACACAATCAGCCCCAGCATTTT,CASRLKPGTHNQPQHF
TRBJ2-2,TRBV5-1,-,-,TGCGCCAGCAGCTTGGTACTTAACACCGGGGAGCTGTTTTTT,CASSLVLNTGELFF
TRBJ2-2,TRBV5-1,-,-,TGCGCCAGCAGCTTCGGGAAGAACACCGGGGAGCTGTTTTTT,CASSFGKNTGELFF
TRBJ2-5,TRBV19,-,TRBD1,TGTGCCAGTAGTACCACAGGGGCAGTAAAGACCCAGTACTTC,CASSTTGAVKTQYF
TRBJ1-2,TRBV7-9,-,TRBD1,TGTGCCAGCAGCACCGGGACAGGTCTCCTGTACTATGGCTACACCTTC,CASSTGTGLLYYGYTF
TRBJ1-4,TRBV18,-,-,TGTGCCAGCTCATCCCAGGGGGAAAAACTGTTTTTT,CASSSQGEKLFF
TRBJ1-3,TRBV18,-,TRBD1,TGTGCCAGCTCACCCGGACAGGGTGGAAACACCATATATTTT,CASSPGQGGNTIYF
TRBJ2-2,TRBV2,-,-,TGTGCCGCTTTGGGCAATAAGAACACCGGGGAGCTGTTTTTT,CAALGNKNTGELFF
TRBJ2-6,TRBV5-4,-,-,TGTGCCAGCAGTCAGACAGGGGCCAACGTCCTGACTTTC,CASSQTGANVLTF
TRBJ2-3,TRBV27,-,-,TGTGCCAGCAGTTTATCCACAGGGAACACAGATACGCAGTATTTT,CASSLSTGNTDTQYF
TRBJ1-2,TRBV7-6,once,-,TGTGCCAGCAGCTTAAGCCAACTGTATGGCTACACCTTC,CASSLSQLYGYTF